This TCR beta chain was sequenced during a study of cytomegalovirus exposure and HLA in healthy donors. The CDR3 sequence is 13 residues long. Germline assignment: CDR1 SGHDN and CDR2 FVKESK. V lost 1 base to trimming and J lost 2 bases, with 6 bases between them. PCR used 60 Vbeta primers and 13 Jbeta primers. Assay used: immunoSEQ multiplex PCR; TCRdb lists only in-frame clones, some missing. This repertoire shows some 100,000 clones, around 76% found once; its top ten account for approximately 3.6%. The sequenced sample consisted of PBMCs. This clonotype was obtained from a woman aged 45-60 years in good health and CMV-seropositive. The chain has TRBV14 and TRBJ2-7; D is unresolved. CDR3 protein: CASSQGRTYEQYF. The CDR3 DNA follows: TGTGCCAGCAGCCAAGGCAGAACCTACGAGCAGTACTTC.